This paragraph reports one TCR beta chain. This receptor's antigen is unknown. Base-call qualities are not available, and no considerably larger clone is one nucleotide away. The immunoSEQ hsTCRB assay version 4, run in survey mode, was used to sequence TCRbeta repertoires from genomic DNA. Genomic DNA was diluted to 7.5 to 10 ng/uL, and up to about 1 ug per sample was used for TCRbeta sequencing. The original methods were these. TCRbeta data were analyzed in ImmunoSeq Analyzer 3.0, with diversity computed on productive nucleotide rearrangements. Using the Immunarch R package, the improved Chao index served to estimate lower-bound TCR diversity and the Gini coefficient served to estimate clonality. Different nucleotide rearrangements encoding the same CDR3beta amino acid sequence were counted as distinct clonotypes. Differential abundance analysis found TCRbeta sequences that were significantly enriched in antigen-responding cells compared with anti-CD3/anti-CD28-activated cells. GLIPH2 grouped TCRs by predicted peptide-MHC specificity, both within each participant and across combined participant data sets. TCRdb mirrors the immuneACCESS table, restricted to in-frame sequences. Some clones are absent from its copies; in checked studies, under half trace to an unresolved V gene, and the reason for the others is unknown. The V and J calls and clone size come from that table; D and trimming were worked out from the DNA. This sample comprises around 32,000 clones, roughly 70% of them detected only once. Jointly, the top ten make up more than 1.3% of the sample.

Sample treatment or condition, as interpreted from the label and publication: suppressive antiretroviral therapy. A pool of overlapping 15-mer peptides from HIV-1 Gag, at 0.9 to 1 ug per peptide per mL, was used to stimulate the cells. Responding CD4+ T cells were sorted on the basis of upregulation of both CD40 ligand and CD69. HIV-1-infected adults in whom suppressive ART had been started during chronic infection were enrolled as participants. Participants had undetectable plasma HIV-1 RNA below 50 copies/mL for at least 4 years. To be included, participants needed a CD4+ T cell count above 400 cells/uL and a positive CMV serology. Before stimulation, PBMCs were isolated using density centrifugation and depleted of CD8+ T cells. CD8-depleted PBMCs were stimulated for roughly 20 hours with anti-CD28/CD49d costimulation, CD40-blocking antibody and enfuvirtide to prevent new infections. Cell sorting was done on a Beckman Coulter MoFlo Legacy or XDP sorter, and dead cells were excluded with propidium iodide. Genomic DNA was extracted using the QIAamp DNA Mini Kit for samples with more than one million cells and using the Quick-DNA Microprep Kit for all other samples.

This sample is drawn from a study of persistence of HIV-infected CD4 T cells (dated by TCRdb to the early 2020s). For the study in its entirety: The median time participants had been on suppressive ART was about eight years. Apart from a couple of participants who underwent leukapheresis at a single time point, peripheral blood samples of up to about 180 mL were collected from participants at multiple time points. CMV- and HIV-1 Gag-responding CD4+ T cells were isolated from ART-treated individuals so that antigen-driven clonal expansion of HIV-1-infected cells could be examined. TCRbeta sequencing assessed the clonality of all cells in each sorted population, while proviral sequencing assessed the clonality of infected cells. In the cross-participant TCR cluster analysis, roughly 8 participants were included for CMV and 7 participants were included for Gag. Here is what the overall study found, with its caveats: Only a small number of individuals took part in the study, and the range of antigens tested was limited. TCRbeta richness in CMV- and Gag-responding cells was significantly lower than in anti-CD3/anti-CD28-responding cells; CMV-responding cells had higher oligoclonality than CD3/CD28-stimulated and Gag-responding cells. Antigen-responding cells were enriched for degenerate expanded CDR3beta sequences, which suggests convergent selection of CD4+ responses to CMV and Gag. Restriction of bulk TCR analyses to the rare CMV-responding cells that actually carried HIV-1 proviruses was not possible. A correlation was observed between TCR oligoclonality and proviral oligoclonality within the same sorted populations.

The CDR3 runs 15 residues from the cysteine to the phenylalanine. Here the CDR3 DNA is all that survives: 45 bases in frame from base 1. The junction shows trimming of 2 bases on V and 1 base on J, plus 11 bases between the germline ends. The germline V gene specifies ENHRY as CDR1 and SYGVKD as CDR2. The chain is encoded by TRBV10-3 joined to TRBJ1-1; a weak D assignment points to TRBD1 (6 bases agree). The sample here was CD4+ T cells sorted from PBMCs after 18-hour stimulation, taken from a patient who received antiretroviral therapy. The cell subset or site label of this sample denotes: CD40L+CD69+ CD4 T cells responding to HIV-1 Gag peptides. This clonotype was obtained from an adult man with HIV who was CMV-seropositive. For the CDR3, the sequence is CAISERGGRNTEAFF. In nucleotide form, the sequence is TGTGCCATCAGTGAGCGCGGGGGCAGGAACACTGAAGCTTTCTTT.